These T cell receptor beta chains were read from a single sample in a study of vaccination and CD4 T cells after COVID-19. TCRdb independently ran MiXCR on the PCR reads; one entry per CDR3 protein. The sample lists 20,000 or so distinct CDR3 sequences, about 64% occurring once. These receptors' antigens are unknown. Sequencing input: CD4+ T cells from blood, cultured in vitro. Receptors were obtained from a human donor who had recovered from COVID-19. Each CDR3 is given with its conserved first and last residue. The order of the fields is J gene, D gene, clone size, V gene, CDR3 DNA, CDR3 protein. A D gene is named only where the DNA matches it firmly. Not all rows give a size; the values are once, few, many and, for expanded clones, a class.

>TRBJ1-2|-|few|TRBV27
TGTGCCAGCTCTAACCGGAACAACTATGGCTACACCTTC
CASSNRNNYGYTF
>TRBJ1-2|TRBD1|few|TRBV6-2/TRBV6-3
TGTGCCAGCAGAGCTGGGGACAGAAACTATGGCTACACCTTC
CASRAGDRNYGYTF
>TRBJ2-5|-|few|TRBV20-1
TGCAGTGCTTTCAGGGGCTTCCCAGAAGAGACCCAGTACTTC
CSAFRGFPEETQYF
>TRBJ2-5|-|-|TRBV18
TGTGCCAGCTCACCCCTATGGGGAGCCCAAGAGACCCAGTACTTC
CASSPLWGAQETQYF
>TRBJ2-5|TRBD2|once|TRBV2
TGTGCCAGCAACCGACTAGCGGGAGATTTAGAGACCCAGTACTTC
CASNRLAGDLETQYF
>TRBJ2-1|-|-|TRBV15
TGTGCCACCAGACCCGGGACTTTCAATGAGCAGTTCTTC
CATRPGTFNEQFF
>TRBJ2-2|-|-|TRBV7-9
TGTGCCAGCAGCCTGGGCCCTGCTACCGGGGAGCTGTTTTTT
CASSLGPATGELFF
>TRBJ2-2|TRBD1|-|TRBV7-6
TGTGCCAGCAGCCCCCGACAGGGAGACACCGGGGAGCTGTTTTTT
CASSPRQGDTGELFF
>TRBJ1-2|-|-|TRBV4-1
TGCGCCAGCAGAAGAGGAGGGGAAGTCGGCTACACCTTC
CASRRGGEVGYTF
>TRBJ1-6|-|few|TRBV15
TGTGCCACCAGCAGAGATCCTTCACCCCTCCACTTT
CATSRDPSPLHF
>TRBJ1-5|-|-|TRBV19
TGTGCCAGTAGTATTGTGGCGGGTCAGCCCCAGCATTTT
CASSIVAGQPQHF
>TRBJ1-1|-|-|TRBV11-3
TGTGCCAGCAGCTTAGATCAGCCGGAAGAGAACACTGAAGCTTTCTTT
CASSLDQPEENTEAFF
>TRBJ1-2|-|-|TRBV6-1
TGTGCCAGCGGGCAGGGATCTTATGGCTACACCTTC
CASGQGSYGYTF
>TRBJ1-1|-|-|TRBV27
TGTGCCAGCAGTTTAATGAGGAACACTGAAGCTTTCTTT
CASSLMRNTEAFF
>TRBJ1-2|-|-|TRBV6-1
TGTGCCAGCACCAACCTGGGGAGGGCCGGCTATGGCTACACCTTC
CASTNLGRAGYGYTF
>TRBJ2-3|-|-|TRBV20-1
TGCAGTGCTAGAGATTACCTATCCACAGATACGCAGTATTTT
CSARDYLSTDTQYF
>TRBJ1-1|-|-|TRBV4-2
TGTGCCAGCAGCCAACTCTGGGAGGGGACTGAAGCTTTCTTT
CASSQLWEGTEAFF
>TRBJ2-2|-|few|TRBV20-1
TGCAGTGCTAGAGATATGAAGTTAGCGGCGAACACCGGGGAGCTGTTTTTT
CSARDMKLAANTGELFF
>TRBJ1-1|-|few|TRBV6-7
TGTGCCAGCAGGATAGGGGTTTTCCTCAACACTGAAGCTTTCTTT
CASRIGVFLNTEAFF
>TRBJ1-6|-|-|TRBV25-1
TGTGCCAGCACAGGTCTCGGCTCCTATAATTCACCCCTCCACTTT
CASTGLGSYNSPLHF
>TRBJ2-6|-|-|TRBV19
TGTGCCAGTAGTATACCGACAGGGAGGGCTGGGGCCAACGTCCTGACTTTC
CASSIPTGRAGANVLTF
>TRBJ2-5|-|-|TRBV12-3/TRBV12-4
TGTGCCAGCAGTTTATACGCAGGCACACACCAAGAGACCCAGTACTTC
CASSLYAGTHQETQYF
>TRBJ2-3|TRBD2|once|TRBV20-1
TGCAGTGCTAGTCTCGGGGACTACCGGAGAGATACGCAGTATTTT
CSASLGDYRRDTQYF
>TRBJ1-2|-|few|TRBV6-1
TGTGCCAGCAGTGAGGCCGAGGAGAGGGGACGGTCTAACTATGGCTACACCTTC
CASSEAEERGRSNYGYTF
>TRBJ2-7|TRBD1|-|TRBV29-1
TGCAGCGTTGAGAAAGGGACAGGGGCCTACGAGCAGTACTTC
CSVEKGTGAYEQYF
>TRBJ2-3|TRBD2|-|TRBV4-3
TGCGCCAGCAGCCAGGGGTATGTGGGAGGGCCGGGAGATACGCAGTATTTT
CASSQGYVGGPGDTQYF
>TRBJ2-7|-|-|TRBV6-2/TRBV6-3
TGTGCCAGTGGGCAACGGCAGTACTTC
CASGQRQYF
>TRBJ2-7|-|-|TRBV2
TGTGCCAGAAGGGACCGGGGGTCCTACGAGCAGTACTTC
CARRDRGSYEQYF
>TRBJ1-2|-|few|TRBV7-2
TGTGCCAGCAGCCCCGGCGGGGGCAACTATGGCTACACCTTC
CASSPGGGNYGYTF
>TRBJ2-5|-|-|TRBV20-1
TGCAGTGCTAGCTGGGGGAGGGAGACCCAGTACTTC
CSASWGRETQYF
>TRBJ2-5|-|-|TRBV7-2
TGTGCCAGCACCCGGGACTCAAGGCAAGAGACCCAGTACTTC
CASTRDSRQETQYF
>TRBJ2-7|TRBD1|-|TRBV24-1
TGTGCCACCAGTGATTTCCGGGACAGTCAGGGAATAGGATCCTACGAGCAGTACTTC
CATSDFRDSQGIGSYEQYF